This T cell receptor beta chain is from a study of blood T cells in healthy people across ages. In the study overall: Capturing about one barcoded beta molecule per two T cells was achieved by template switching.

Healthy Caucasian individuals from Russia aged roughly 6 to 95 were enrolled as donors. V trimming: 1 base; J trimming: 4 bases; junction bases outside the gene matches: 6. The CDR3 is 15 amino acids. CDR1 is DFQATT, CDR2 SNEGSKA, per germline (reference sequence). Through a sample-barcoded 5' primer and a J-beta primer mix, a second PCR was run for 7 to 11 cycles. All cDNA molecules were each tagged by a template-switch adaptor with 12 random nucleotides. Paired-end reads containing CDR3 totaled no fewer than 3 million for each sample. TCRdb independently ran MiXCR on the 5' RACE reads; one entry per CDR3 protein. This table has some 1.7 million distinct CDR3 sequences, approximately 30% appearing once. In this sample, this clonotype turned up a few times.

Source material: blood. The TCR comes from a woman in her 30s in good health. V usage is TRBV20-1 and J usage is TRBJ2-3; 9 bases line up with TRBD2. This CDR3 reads CSARVSGRSADTQYF. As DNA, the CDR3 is TGCAGTGCTAGAGTGAGCGGGAGGAGCGCAGATACGCAGTATTTT.